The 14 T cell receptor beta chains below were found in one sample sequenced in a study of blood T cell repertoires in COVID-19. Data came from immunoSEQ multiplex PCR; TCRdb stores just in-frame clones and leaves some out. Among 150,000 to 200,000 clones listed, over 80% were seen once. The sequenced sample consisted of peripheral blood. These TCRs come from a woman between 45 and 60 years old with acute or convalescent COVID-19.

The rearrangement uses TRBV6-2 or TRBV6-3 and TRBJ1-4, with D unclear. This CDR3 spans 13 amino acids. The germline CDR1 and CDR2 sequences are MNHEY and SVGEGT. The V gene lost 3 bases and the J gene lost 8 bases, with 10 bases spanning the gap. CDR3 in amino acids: CASSYESSEKLFF. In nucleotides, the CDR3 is TGTGCCAGCAGTTATGAGAGTTCGGAAAAACTGTTTTTT.

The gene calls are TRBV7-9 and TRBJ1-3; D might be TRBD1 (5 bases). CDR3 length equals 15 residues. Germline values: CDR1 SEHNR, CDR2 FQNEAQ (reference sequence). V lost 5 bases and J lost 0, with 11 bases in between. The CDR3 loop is CASSPGGNSGNTIYF. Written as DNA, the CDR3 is TGTGCCAGCAGCCCGGGGGGGAACTCTGGAAACACCATATATTTT.

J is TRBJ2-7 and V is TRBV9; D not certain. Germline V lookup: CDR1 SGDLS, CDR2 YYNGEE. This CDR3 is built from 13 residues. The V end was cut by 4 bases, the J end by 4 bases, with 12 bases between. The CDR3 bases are TGTGCCAGCAGCTCCCCGCCTATGTACGAGCAGTACTTC. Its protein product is CASSSPPMYEQYF.

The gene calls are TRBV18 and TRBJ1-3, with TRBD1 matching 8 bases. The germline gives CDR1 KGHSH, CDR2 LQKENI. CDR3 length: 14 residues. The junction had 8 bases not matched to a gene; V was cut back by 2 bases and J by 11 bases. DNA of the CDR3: TGTGCCAGCTCACCAGGACAGGGCAAAATTGCCATATATTTT. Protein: CASSPGQGKIAIYF.

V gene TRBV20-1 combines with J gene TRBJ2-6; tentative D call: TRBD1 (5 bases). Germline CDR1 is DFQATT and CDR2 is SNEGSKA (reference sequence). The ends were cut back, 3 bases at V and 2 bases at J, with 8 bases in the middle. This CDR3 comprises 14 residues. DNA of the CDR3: TGCAGTGCTAGTCAAGGGGCTGGGGCCAACGTCCTGACTTTC. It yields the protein CSASQGAGANVLTF.

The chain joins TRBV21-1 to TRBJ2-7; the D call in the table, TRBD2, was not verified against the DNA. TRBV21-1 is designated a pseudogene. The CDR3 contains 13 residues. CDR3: CASSKGAGEEQYF. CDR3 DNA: TGTGCCAGCAGCAAAGGGGCGGGGGAAGAGCAGTACTTC.

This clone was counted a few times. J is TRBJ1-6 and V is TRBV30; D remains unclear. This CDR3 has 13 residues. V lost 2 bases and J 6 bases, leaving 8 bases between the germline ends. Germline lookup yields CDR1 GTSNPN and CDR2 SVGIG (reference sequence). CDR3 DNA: TGTGCCTGGAGTAAACAGTCTAATTCACCCCTCCACTTT. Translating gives CAWSKQSNSPLHF.

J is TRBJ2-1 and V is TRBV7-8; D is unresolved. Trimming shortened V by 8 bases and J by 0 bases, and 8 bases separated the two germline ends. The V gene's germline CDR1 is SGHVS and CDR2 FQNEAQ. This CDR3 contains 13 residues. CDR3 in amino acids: CASASGSYNEQFF. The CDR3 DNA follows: TGTGCCAGCGCCTCCGGCTCCTACAATGAGCAGTTCTTC.

CDR3 sequence (DNA): TGTGCCAGCAGTCGGGAGGGCCCCTACAATGAGCAGTTCTTC. Its translation: CASSREGPYNEQFF. The chain joins TRBV6-1 to TRBJ2-1; 8 positions match TRBD2. The J segment lost 2 bases and the V segment lost 5 bases, leaving 2 bases of the junction unmatched. This CDR3 spans 14 amino acids. CDR1 MNHNS and CDR2 SASEGT come from the germline V gene.

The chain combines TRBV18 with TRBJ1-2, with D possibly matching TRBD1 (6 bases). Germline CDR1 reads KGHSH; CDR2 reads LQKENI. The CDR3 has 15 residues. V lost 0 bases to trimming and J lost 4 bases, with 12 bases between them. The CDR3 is CASSPPTTGSYGYTF. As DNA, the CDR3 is TGTGCCAGCTCACCACCGACTACAGGGAGCTATGGCTACACCTTC.

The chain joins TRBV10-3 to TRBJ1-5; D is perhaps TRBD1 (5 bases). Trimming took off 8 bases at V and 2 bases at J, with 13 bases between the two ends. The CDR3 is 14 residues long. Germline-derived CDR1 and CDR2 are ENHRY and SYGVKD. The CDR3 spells CAISPGGGNQPQHF. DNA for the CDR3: TGTGCCATCTCACCTGGGGGGGGCAATCAGCCCCAGCATTTT.

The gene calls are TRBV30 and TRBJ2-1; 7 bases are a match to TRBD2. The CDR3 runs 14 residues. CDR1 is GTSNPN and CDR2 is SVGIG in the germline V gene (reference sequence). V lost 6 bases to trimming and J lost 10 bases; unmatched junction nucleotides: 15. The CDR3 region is CACPSRGVGFEQFF. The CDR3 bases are TGTGCCTGCCCCTCTCGGGGGGTAGGGTTCGAGCAGTTCTTC.

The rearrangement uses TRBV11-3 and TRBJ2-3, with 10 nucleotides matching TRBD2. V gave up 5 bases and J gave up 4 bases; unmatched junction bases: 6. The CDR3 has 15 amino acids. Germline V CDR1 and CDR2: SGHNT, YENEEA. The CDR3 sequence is CASSRAGGPPDTQYF. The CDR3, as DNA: TGTGCCAGCAGCCGAGCGGGGGGGCCGCCAGATACGCAGTATTTT. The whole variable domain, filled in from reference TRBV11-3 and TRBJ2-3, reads EAGVVQSPRYKIIEKKQPVAFWCNPISGHNTLYWYLQNLGQGPELLIRYENEEAVDDSQLPKDRFSAERLKGVDSTLKIQPAELGDSAVYLCASSRAGGPPDTQYFGPGTRLTVL.

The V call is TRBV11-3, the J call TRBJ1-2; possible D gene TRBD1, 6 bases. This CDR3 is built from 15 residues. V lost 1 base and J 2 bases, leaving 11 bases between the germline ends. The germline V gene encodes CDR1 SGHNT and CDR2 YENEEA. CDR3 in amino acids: CASSLVGQPNYGYTF. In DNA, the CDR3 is TGTGCCAGCAGCTTAGTAGGACAGCCCAACTATGGCTACACCTTC.